These 25 T cell receptor beta chains were sequenced from one sample in a study of CD8+ T cells in alopecia areata. As to treatment: oral pan-JAK inhibitor, 5-10 mg twice daily. Extracted RNA was reverse transcribed, and the resulting cDNA served as sequencing template. Profiling relied on immunoSEQ multiplex PCR, and the TCRdb table lists in-frame clones only, not all of them. The sample includes some 180,000 clones, 51% of them seen just once. The sample in question was CD8+ T cells sorted from blood, obtained at week 52, from a patient treated with tofacitinib. The receptors were sampled from a human donor with alopecia areata.

This clone showed up just a few times. The chain uses TRBV23-1 and TRBJ2-3; D remains ambiguous. TRBV23-1 is an ORF, and what it does is uncertain. Between the trimmed V and J ends, which lost 3 bases and 2 bases, there was a span of 18 bases. The CDR3 runs 17 residues. The CDR3 reads CASSHVTSRASTDTQYF. The CDR3 bases are TGCGCCAGCAGTCATGTTACATCCCGGGCTTCCACAGATACGCAGTATTTT.

This clone was picked up a small number of times. The chain carries TRBV7-9 and TRBJ2-7, with a tentative D call TRBD1 (5 bases). Per germline, CDR1 SEHNR and CDR2 FQNEAQ (reference sequence). The CDR3 runs 15 residues. V lost 4 bases and J lost 5, with 18 bases in between. The CDR3 here is CASSSQETWSHEQYF. CDR3 DNA sequence: TGTGCCAGCAGCTCACAGGAAACTTGGTCCCACGAGCAGTACTTC.

This clone was observed once. V usage is TRBV30 and J usage is TRBJ1-1; D not certain. The CDR3 totals 14 residues. V lost 6 bases and J 4 bases, leaving 18 bases between the germline ends. Per germline, CDR1 GTSNPN and CDR2 SVGIG (reference sequence). CDR3 nucleotides: TGTGCCTGCCTGCCTGAGGCCCTGGGCACTGAAGCTTTCTTT. Residues: CACLPEALGTEAFF.

This clone has only a few counts. The rearrangement joins TRBV4-3 to TRBJ1-4, with TRBD1 as a possible D gene (5 bases). V was clipped by 0 bases and J by 8 bases, with 16 bases between them. The CDR3 contains 16 residues. Per the germline V gene, CDR1 is LGHNA and CDR2 is YSLEER. The CDR3 region has the DNA TGCGCCAGCAGCCAAGATGGAGGAGGGGAGAGCGAAAAACTGTTTTTT. This gives the protein CASSQDGGGESEKLFF.

Of note for this clone: This same CDR3 is encoded by further DNA sequences in the sample. This chain connects TRBV9 to TRBJ2-1, with 7 bases aligning to TRBD1. This CDR3 is 15 amino acids long. Per germline, CDR1 SGDLS and CDR2 YYNGEE. J was trimmed by 0 bases and V by 2 bases; bases with no gene match: 2. CDR3 residues: CASSVTGSSYNEQFF. The CDR3 coding sequence is TGTGCCAGCAGCGTGACAGGGAGCTCCTACAATGAGCAGTTCTTC.

A word on this clone: Other DNA sequences of this sample code for an identical CDR3. The genes are TRBV19 and TRBJ1-5; tentatively, D is TRBD1 (6 bases). The ends were cut back, 2 bases at V and 3 bases at J, with 8 bases in the middle. The germline V gene has CDR1 LNHDA and CDR2 SQIVND (reference sequence). The CDR3 has 14 amino acids. The CDR3 DNA follows: TGTGCCAGTAGTATACGGGACAACAATCAGCCCCAGCATTTT. Residues: CASSIRDNNQPQHF.

This chain links TRBV5-4 with TRBJ1-1; 8 bases are a match to TRBD1. Germline loops: CDR1 SGHNT, CDR2 YYREEE (reference sequence). V lost 4 bases and J lost 1; bases outside the gene matches: 6. The CDR3 extends over 15 amino acids. CDR3 sequence: CASSRPGTGNTEAFF. The DNA for the CDR3 is TGTGCCAGCAGCCGTCCCGGGACAGGGAACACTGAAGCTTTCTTT.

This clone was counted a few times. V is TRBV30 and J is TRBJ1-1; D may be TRBD1 (6 bases). V was shortened by 4 bases and J by 4 bases, with 13 bases between the two germline ends. Germline CDR1 GTSNPN, CDR2 SVGIG (reference sequence). The CDR3 totals 13 residues. This CDR3 reads CAWIQGSRTEAFF. In DNA form, the CDR3 reads TGTGCCTGGATACAGGGTTCGCGCACTGAAGCTTTCTTT.

This clone has only a few counts. This chain links TRBV23-1 with TRBJ1-2; 9 bases line up with TRBD1. TRBV23-1 falls under the ORF class, with uncertain function. The CDR3 has 16 amino acids. J was trimmed by 3 bases and V by 2 bases; bases with no gene match: 7. The CDR3 here is CASSQELQGADYGYTF. CDR3 DNA sequence: TGCGCCAGCAGTCAAGAGTTACAGGGGGCTGACTATGGCTACACCTTC.

The chain recombines TRBV6-5 with TRBJ1-5, with D tentatively TRBD1 (5 bases). Germline CDR1 MNHEY, CDR2 SVGAGI. The CDR3 has 14 amino acids. Trimming took off 5 bases at V and 5 bases at J, with 13 bases between the two ends. The chain's CDR3 is CASSNNQGYQPQHF. In nucleotides, the CDR3 is TGTGCCAGCAGTAACAATCAGGGTTATCAGCCCCAGCATTTT.

This clone was observed a handful of times. The chain is built from TRBV7-2 and TRBJ2-7; 10 nucleotides line up with TRBD1. The germline CDR1 and CDR2 sequences are SGHTA and FQGNSA. The CDR3 sequence is 14 residues long. With 5 bases clipped from V and 4 bases from J, the junction kept 5 bases outside the gene matches. The CDR3 sequence is CASSVRDRGYEQYF. DNA for the CDR3: TGTGCCAGCAGCGTCCGGGACAGGGGTTACGAGCAGTACTTC.

This sequence joins TRBV5-6 and TRBJ1-2, with a possible D match to TRBD1 (6 bases). The V end was cut by 4 bases, the J end by 5 bases, with 9 bases between. CDR1 is SGHDT and CDR2 is YYEEEE in the germline V gene. This CDR3 has 12 residues. This chain's CDR3 is CASSGQRYGYTF. The CDR3 DNA follows: TGTGCCAGCAGCGGACAGAGATATGGCTACACCTTC.

The chain recombines TRBV6-5 with TRBJ2-7; weak D call: TRBD2 (6 bases). The CDR3 length is 14 residues. The V gene lost 6 bases and the J gene lost 2 bases, with 14 bases spanning the gap. Germline V lookup: CDR1 MNHEY, CDR2 SVGAGI. The CDR3 spells CASSSRLDTYEQYF. Written as DNA, the CDR3 is TGTGCCAGCAGCTCCCGACTAGACACCTACGAGCAGTACTTC.

The chain joins TRBV27 to TRBJ1-1, with D possibly TRBD1 on 5 matching bases. The CDR3 sequence is 14 residues long. Trimming took 2 bases from V and 0 from J, leaving 7 bases between them. Germline CDR1 MNHEY, CDR2 SMNVEV (reference sequence). CDR3 coding DNA: TGTGCCAGCAGTTTAGGGGGAATGAACACTGAAGCTTTCTTT. Amino acids: CASSLGGMNTEAFF.

V usage is TRBV27 and J usage is TRBJ1-6; no clear D gene. The ends were cut back, 4 bases at V and 3 bases at J, with 16 bases in the middle. CDR3 length: 17 amino acids. Per germline, CDR1 MNHEY and CDR2 SMNVEV (reference sequence). CDR3 residues: CASSSTSGRGYNSPLHF. CDR3 nucleotide sequence: TGTGCCAGCAGTTCGACCTCCGGTAGAGGCTATAATTCACCCCTCCACTTT.

This clone was counted only a few times. The chain joins TRBV7-2 to TRBJ2-1; D unresolved. Germline CDR1 SGHTA, CDR2 FQGNSA. The CDR3 is 12 amino acids. Trimming cost V 4 bases and J 4 bases, with 5 bases left between them. CDR3 residues: CASSSQYNEQFF. As DNA, the CDR3 is TGTGCCAGCAGCTCCCAATACAATGAGCAGTTCTTC.

CDR3 nucleotides: TGTGCCAGCAGCTTAGTCAGGACTAGCGGGGGGGAGACCCAGTACTTC. This translates into CASSLVRTSGGETQYF. The chain is built from TRBV7-2 and TRBJ2-5; 14 nucleotides agree with TRBD2. The length of the CDR3 is 16 residues. The trim removed 1 base at V and 5 bases at J, leaving 3 bases unmatched. Per the germline V gene, CDR1 is SGHTA and CDR2 is FQGNSA.

The chain couples TRBV18 to TRBJ2-1, with 8 bases fitting TRBD2. Per the germline V gene, CDR1 is KGHSH and CDR2 is LQKENI. The CDR3 covers 16 residues. The ends lost 2 bases at V and 4 bases at J; junction bases unmatched: 7. For the CDR3, the DNA is TGTGCCAGCTCACCATTACGGGGGGGGACGTACAATGAGCAGTTCTTC. This encodes CASSPLRGGTYNEQFF.

The rearrangement joins TRBV5-4 to TRBJ2-7; TRBD1 is a possible D gene (5 bases). The CDR3 has 13 residues. Deletions cut 2 bases from V and 2 bases from J, with 8 bases between. CDR1 is SGHNT, CDR2 YYREEE, per germline (reference sequence). In DNA form, the CDR3 reads TGTGCCAGCAGCTTTCAGGGTCCCTACGAGCAGTACTTC. It is translated as CASSFQGPYEQYF.

This sequence joins TRBV7-2 and TRBJ2-7; D is perhaps TRBD2 (6 bases). The V gene lost 2 bases and the J gene lost 3 bases, with 8 bases spanning the gap. The CDR3 extends over 13 amino acids. Germline V CDR1 and CDR2: SGHTA, FQGNSA. CDR3 loop: CASSLRDFYEQYF. CDR3 DNA sequence: TGTGCCAGCAGCTTACGGGACTTCTACGAGCAGTACTTC.

V usage is TRBV7-9 and J usage is TRBJ1-1; TRBD1 matches at 9 bases. The CDR3 has 16 amino acids. Trimming removed 2 bases from V and 0 bases from J; junction bases left unmatched: 4. Germline lookup yields CDR1 SEHNR and CDR2 FQNEAQ (reference sequence). This CDR3 is CASSLSTGGLNTEAFF. In nucleotides, the CDR3 is TGTGCCAGCAGCTTATCTACAGGGGGCTTGAACACTGAAGCTTTCTTT.

Ten or more counts support this clone. The rearrangement uses TRBV15 and TRBJ2-1, with D perhaps TRBD1 or TRBD2 (5 bases each). From germline, CDR1 is LNHNV and CDR2 YYDKDF (reference sequence). The germline V and J ends were trimmed by 0 bases and 6 bases, with 12 bases remaining between them. The CDR3 spans 15 residues. As DNA, the CDR3 is TGTGCCACCAGCAGAGATCGGGGCCCGATCAATGAGCAGTTCTTC. Protein: CATSRDRGPINEQFF.

This clone came up a few times. The chain joins TRBV27 to TRBJ1-5; 8 bases align to TRBD1. Germline V gene lookup returns CDR1 MNHEY and CDR2 SMNVEV (reference sequence). With V trimmed by 5 bases and J by 6 bases, 3 bases remained unmatched. The CDR3 covers 13 residues. CDR3 coding DNA: TGTGCCAGCAGTCCAGGGGGCGGTCAGCCCCAGCATTTT. Translating gives CASSPGGGQPQHF.

V gene TRBV5-1 combines with J gene TRBJ2-5; D gene unclear. Germline V gives CDR1 SGHRS, CDR2 YFSETQ. This CDR3 is built from 14 residues. Trimming took off 0 bases at V and 2 bases at J, with 8 bases between the two ends. In DNA, the CDR3 is TGCGCCAGCAGCTTGGGTTCTCAACAAGAGACCCAGTACTTC. It specifies CASSLGSQQETQYF.

This clone was seen more than once but under ten times. V gene TRBV7-9 combines with J gene TRBJ2-7, with no clear D. V was clipped by 4 bases and J by 1 base, with 8 bases between them. CDR3 length: 13 residues. The V gene's germline CDR1 is SEHNR and CDR2 FQNEAQ (reference sequence). The CDR3 region is CASSSPASYEQYF. CDR3 DNA sequence: TGTGCCAGCAGCTCCCCTGCGTCCTACGAGCAGTACTTC.